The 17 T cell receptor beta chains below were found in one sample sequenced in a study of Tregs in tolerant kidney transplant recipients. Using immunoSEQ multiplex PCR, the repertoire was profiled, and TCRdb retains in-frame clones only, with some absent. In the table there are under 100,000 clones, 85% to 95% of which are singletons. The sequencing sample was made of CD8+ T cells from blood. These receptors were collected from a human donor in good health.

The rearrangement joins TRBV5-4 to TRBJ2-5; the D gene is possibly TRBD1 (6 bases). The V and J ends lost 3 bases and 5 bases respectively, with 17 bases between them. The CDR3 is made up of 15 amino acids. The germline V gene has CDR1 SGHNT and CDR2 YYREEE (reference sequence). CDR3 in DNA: TGTGCCAGCAGCTCGGGGAGAACAGGGTGGGAGACCCAGTACTTC. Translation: CASSSGRTGWETQYF.

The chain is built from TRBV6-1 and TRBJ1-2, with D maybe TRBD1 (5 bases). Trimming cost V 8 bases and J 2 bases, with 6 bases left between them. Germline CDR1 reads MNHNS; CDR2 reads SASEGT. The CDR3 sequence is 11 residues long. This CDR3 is CASGANYGYTF. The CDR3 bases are TGTGCCAGCGGGGCGAACTATGGCTACACCTTC.

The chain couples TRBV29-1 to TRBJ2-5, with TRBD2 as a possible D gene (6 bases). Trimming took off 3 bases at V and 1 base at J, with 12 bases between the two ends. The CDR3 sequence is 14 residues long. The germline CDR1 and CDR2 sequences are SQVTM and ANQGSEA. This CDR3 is CSVEEGSSQETQYF. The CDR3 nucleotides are TGCAGCGTTGAGGAGGGCAGCAGCCAAGAGACCCAGTACTTC.

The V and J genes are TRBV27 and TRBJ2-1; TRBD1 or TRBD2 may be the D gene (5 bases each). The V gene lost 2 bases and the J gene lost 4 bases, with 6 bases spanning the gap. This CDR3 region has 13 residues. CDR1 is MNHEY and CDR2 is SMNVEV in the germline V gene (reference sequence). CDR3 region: CASSLGGYNEQFF. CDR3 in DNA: TGTGCCAGCAGTTTAGGGGGTTACAATGAGCAGTTCTTC.

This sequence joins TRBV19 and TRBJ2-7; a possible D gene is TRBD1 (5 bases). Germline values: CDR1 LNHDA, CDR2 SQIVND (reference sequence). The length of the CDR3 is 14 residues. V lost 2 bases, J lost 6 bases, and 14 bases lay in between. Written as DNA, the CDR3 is TGTGCCAGTAGTATAATGGCAGGGAACGGCGAGCAGTACTTC. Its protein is CASSIMAGNGEQYF.

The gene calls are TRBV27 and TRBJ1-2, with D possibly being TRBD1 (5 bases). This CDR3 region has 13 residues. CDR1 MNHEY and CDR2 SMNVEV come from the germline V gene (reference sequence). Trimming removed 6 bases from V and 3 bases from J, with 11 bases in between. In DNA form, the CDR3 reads TGTGCCAGCAGGGCAGGGCAGGACTATGGCTACACCTTC. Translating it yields CASRAGQDYGYTF.

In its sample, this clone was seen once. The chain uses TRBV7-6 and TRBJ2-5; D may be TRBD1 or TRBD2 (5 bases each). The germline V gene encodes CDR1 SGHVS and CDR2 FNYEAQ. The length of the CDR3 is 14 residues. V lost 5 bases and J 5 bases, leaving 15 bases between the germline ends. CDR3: CASSPDPGTETQYF. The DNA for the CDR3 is TGTGCCAGCAGCCCAGATCCGGGGACGGAGACCCAGTACTTC.

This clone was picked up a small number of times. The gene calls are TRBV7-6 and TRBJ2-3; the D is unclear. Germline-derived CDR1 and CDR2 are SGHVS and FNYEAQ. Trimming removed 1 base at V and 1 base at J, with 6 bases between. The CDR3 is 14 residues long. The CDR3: CASSLDRRTDTQYF. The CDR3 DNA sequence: TGTGCCAGCAGCTTAGACAGACGCACAGATACGCAGTATTTT.

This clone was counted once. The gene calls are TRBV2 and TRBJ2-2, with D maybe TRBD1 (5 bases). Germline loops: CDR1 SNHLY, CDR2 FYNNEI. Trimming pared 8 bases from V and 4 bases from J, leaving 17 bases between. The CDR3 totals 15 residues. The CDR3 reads CASGTDSISTGELFF. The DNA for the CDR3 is TGTGCCAGCGGAACCGACAGTATTAGCACCGGGGAGCTGTTTTTT.

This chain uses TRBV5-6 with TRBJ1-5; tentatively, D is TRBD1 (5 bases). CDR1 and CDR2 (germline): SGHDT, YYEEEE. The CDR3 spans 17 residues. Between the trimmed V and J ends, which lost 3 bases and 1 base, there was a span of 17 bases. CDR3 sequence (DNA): TGTGCCAGCAGCTCGGACGGGGCGGCGAGAAGCAATCAGCCCCAGCATTTT. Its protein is CASSSDGAARSNQPQHF. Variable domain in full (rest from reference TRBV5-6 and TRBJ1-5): DAGVTQSPTHLIKTRGQQVTLRCSPKSGHDTVSWYQQALGQGPQFIFQYYEEEERQRGNFPDRFSGHQFPNYSSELNVNALLLGDSALYLCASSSDGAARSNQPQHFGDGTRLSIL.

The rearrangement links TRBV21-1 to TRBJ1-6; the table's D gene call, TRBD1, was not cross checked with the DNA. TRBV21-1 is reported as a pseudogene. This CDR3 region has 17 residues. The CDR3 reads CASSKPQGTSYNSPLHF. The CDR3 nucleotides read TGTGCCAGCAGCAAACCTCAGGGGACATCTTATAATTCACCCCTCCACTTT.

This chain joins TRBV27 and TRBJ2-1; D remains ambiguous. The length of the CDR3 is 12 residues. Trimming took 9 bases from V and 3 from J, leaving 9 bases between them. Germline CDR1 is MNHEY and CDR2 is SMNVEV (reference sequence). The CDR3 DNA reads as TGTGCCAGTAAATCCGGCTACAATGAGCAGTTCTTC. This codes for CASKSGYNEQFF.

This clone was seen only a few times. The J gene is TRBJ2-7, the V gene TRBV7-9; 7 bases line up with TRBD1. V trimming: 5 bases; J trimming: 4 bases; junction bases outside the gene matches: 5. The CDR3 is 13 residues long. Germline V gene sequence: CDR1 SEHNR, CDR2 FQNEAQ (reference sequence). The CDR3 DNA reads TGTGCCAGCAGCACGGGACAGCGGTACGAGCAGTACTTC. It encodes CASSTGQRYEQYF. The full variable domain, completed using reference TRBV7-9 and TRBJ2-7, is DTGVSQNPRHKITKRGQNVTFRCDPISEHNRLYWYRQTLGQGPEFLTYFQNEAQLEKSRLLSDRFSAERPKGSFSTLEIQRTEQGDSAMYLCASSTGQRYEQYFGPGTRLTVT.

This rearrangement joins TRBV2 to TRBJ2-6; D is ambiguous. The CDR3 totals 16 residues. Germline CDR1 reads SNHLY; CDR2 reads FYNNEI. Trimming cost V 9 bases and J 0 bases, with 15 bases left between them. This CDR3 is CARKGSMLSGANVLTF. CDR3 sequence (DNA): TGTGCCAGGAAGGGCAGTATGCTCTCTGGGGCCAACGTCCTGACTTTC. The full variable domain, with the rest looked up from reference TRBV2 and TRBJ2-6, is EPEVTQTPSHQVTQMGQEVILRCVPISNHLYFYWYRQILGQKVEFLVSFYNNEISEKSEIFDDQFSVERPDGSNFTLKIRSTKLEDSAMYFCARKGSMLSGANVLTFGAGSRLTVL.

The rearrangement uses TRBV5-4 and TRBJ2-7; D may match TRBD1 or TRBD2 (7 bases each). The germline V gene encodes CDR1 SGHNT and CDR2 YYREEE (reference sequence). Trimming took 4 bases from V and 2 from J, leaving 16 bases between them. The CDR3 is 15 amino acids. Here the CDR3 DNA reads TGTGCCAGCAGCCCGAGACAGGGAGGGACCTACGAGCAGTACTTC. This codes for CASSPRQGGTYEQYF.

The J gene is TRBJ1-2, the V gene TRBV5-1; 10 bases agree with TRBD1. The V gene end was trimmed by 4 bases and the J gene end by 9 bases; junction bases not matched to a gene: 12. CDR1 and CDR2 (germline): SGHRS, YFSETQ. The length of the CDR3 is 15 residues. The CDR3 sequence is CASSAEFPGQGSYTF. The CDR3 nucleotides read TGCGCCAGCAGCGCAGAGTTCCCGGGACAGGGGAGCTACACCTTC. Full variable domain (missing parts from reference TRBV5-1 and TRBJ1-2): KAGVTQTPRYLIKTRGQQVTLSCSPISGHRSVSWYQQTPGQGLQFLFEYFSETQRNKGNFPGRFSGRQFSNSRSEMNVSTLELGDSALYLCASSAEFPGQGSYTFGSGTRLTVV.

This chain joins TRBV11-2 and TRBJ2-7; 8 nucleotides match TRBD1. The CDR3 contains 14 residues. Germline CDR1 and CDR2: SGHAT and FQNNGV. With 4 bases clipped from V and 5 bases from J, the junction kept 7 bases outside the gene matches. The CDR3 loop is CASSSQDRADEQYF. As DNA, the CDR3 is TGTGCCAGCAGCTCCCAGGACAGGGCGGACGAGCAGTACTTC.